The clone carrying this T cell receptor (beta chain) was seen only a few times. Antigen unknown. This sample is drawn from a study of T-cell memory formation after mild COVID-19. Using its own MiXCR run on the 5' RACE reads, TCRdb lists one record per CDR3 protein. The sample lists some 100,000 distinct CDR3 sequences, around 10% occurring once. The CDR3 covers 16 residues. V lost 0 bases and J lost 1, with 12 bases in between. Germline V gives CDR1 LNHDA, CDR2 SQIVND (reference sequence). General study findings and limits: Clones contracting across day 15 to 85 had a balanced CD4/CD8 profile; later expanding clones leaned CD4+.

This sequence originates from a man between 18 and 29 years old who had mild COVID-19 (a few samples of this study predate the infection). Cell type and time point are not known. The chain combines TRBV19 with TRBJ1-1; a possible D gene is TRBD1 (5 bases). Input material: PBMCs or a T cell subset sorted from them (not recorded which). The CDR3 here is CASSIDRGLRNTEAFF. CDR3 bases: TGTGCCAGTAGTATAGATCGGGGGTTGCGGAACACTGAAGCTTTCTTT.